Sequencing of this T cell receptor beta chain was carried out in a study of response to subunit inactivated influenza vaccine. Study findings and constraints: Each seasonal flu vaccination may recruit only limited new T cells, authors suggested.

Trimming stripped 3 bases from V and 4 bases from J, with 1 base between. This CDR3 is 12 amino acids long. The germline V gene has CDR1 LGHDT and CDR2 YNNKEL (reference sequence). Ten or more counts support this clonotype. Its antigen is still unknown. One entry per CDR3 protein results from TCRdb running MiXCR on the RT-PCR reads. Counted here are a few hundred thousand distinct CDR3 sequences, approximately 10% occurring once; the ten biggest clones make up about 12%. The chain has TRBV3-1 and TRBJ1-6; D ambiguous. This clonotype was sampled from a man aged 45-65 years who received an inactivated influenza vaccine. The material was PBMCs from blood, obtained more than 35 days after vaccination. CDR3 DNA sequence: TGTGCCAGCAGCCAGTATAATTCACCCCTCCACTTT. Translation: CASSQYNSPLHF. Looking up the rest from reference TRBV3-1 and TRBJ1-6 gives the full variable domain: DTAVSQTPKYLVTQMGNDKSIKCEQNLGHDTMYWYKQDSKKFLKIMFSYNNKELIINETVPNRFSPKSPDKAHLNLHINSLELGDSAVYFCASSQYNSPLHFGNGTRLTVT.